These T cell receptor beta chains were read from a single sample in a study of somatic mutations in cytotoxic T cells in rheumatoid arthritis. Here immunoSEQ multiplex PCR was the method, and the copy in TCRdb shows in-frame clones only, minus some. The table includes roughly 30,000 clones, approximately 86% detected once. The sample comprised CD8+ T cells sorted from blood. Receptor source: an adult with rheumatoid arthritis. CDR3s include the opening cysteine and the closing phenylalanine or tryptophan. A D gene is named only where the DNA matches it firmly. Size tells how often a clone was seen (once, few, many) or the class of an expanded clone, and some rows leave it out.

d_gene	abundance	v_gene	j_gene	CDR3nt	CDR3aa
.	once	TRBV7-9	TRBJ1-1	TGTGCCAGCAGCTGGGAGGGGCCGAACACTGAAGCTTTCTTT	CASSWEGPNTEAFF
.	.	TRBV7-9	TRBJ2-3	TGTGCCAGCGTCCGGCTAGCGAGTTCTAGCACAGATACGCAGTATTTT	CASVRLASSSTDTQYF
.	.	TRBV19	TRBJ1-1	TGTGCCAGTAGTATCGGGGCACTGGAAGCTTTCTTT	CASSIGALEAFF
.	.	TRBV7-9	TRBJ2-2	TGTGCCAGCAGCGACGGACAGATCACCGGGGAGCTGTTTTTT	CASSDGQITGELFF
.	.	TRBV11-2	TRBJ2-1	TGTGCCAGCAGAGAGACGGGACAATCCTCCTACAATGAGCAGTTCTTC	CASRETGQSSYNEQFF
TRBD1	once	TRBV29-1	TRBJ2-7	TGCAGCGTTGCTTATCCGGACAGGTTAGAGCAGTACTTC	CSVAYPDRLEQYF
TRBD2	.	TRBV5-3	TRBJ2-3	TGTGCCAGAAGCTTAAAACTAGCGGGAGCGAGGCGGACAGATACGCAGTATTTT	CARSLKLAGARRTDTQYF
.	few	TRBV14	TRBJ1-1	TGTGCCAGCAGCCAAGGATTTGAAGCTTTCTTT	CASSQGFEAFF
.	.	TRBV25-1	TRBJ1-1	TGTGCCAGCAGTGAATTTGGGATCGAAGCTTTCTTT	CASSEFGIEAFF
.	.	TRBV4-1	TRBJ1-6	TGCGCCAGCAGCCCACAACGCGGGTATTCACCCCTCCACTTT	CASSPQRGYSPLHF
.	few	TRBV19	TRBJ2-7	TGTGCCAGTAGTCAGGACATTGGCTGGTTCTACGAGCAGTACTTC	CASSQDIGWFYEQYF
.	.	TRBV15	TRBJ2-7	TGTGCCACCAGCGTCCGCCCGGACAGCGTCTCCTACGAGCAGTACTTC	CATSVRPDSVSYEQYF
TRBD1	.	TRBV5-1	TRBJ1-2	TGCGCCAGCAGCTTGGCCCCGACAGGGAATGGCTACACCTTC	CASSLAPTGNGYTF
.	.	TRBV27	TRBJ1-5	TGTGCCAGCAGTTTAGGAGTAAATCAGCCCCAGCATTTT	CASSLGVNQPQHF
.	.	TRBV4-2	TRBJ1-2	TGTGCCAGCAGCCAAGATGGGGACCGGCAGGGTTTAAGTTATGGCTACACCTTC	CASSQDGDRQGLSYGYTF
.	once	TRBV5-1	TRBJ2-1	TGCGCCAGCAGTTTCCTTGGACAGCTTACCTACAATGAGCAGTTCTTC	CASSFLGQLTYNEQFF
.	.	TRBV19	TRBJ1-2	TGTGCCAGTCTCCTCTCCGGCGGGGCTGGTGGCTACACCTTC	CASLLSGGAGGYTF
.	.	TRBV12-5	TRBJ2-7	TGTGCTAGTGCCCCGGGACTGGCCTACGAGCAGTACTTC	CASAPGLAYEQYF
TRBD2	.	TRBV6-5	TRBJ2-3	TGTGCCAGCCTCGGGGGGTTCGGGGATACGCAGTATTTT	CASLGGFGDTQYF
.	.	TRBV25-1	TRBJ2-1	TGTGCCACCACCTGGGGCGATGAGCAGTTCTTC	CATTWGDEQFF
.	.	TRBV29-1	TRBJ1-3	TGCAGCGTTGAGACGGGGGGTTCTGGAAACACCATATATTTT	CSVETGGSGNTIYF
.	.	TRBV7-2	TRBJ1-6	TGTGCCAGCAGCTCCAGGGTAGCCTATAATTCACCCCTCCACTTT	CASSSRVAYNSPLHF
.	.	TRBV21-1	TRBJ2-1	TGTGCCAGCAGCAAAGATAAGTGGGAGGAAGCCAATGAGCAGTTCTTC	CASSKDKWEEANEQFF
.	once	TRBV14	TRBJ1-5	TGTGCCAGCAGCCAAGGCGGGATGGGCCAGCCCCAGCATTTT	CASSQGGMGQPQHF
TRBD1	.	TRBV6-1	TRBJ2-7	TGTGCCAGCAGTGAGTACAGGGGGCTCTACGAGCAGTACTTC	CASSEYRGLYEQYF
TRBD2	.	TRBV4-1	TRBJ2-5	TGCGCCAGCAGCCAAGGGGGGACTAGCGGGAGCGGGAGGGAGACCCAGTACTTC	CASSQGGTSGSGRETQYF
TRBD2	.	TRBV27	TRBJ2-3	TGTGCCAGCAGTCCCCGGACTAGCGTTGCAGATACGCAGTATTTT	CASSPRTSVADTQYF
TRBD2	.	TRBV12-5	TRBJ2-3	TGTGCTAGTGGTCCCCGTCCAGGGAGGGGCACAGATACGCAGTATTTT	CASGPRPGRGTDTQYF
.	.	TRBV4-1	TRBJ1-2	TGCGCCAGCAGCCAAGGCCTGGGGGGCTACACCTTC	CASSQGLGGYTF
.	.	TRBV4-3	TRBJ1-2	TGCGCCAGCAGCCAAGATCGGTGGGCCTACCGCTATGGCTACACCTTC	CASSQDRWAYRYGYTF
.	.	TRBV19	TRBJ2-2	TGTGCCAGTGCATTAACAGGGCCCCCCGGGGAGCTGTTTTTT	CASALTGPPGELFF
TRBD1	.	TRBV7-9	TRBJ1-2	TGTGCCAGCAGCGTCTTCTTTGACAGGGGGCCGGATACCTATGGCTACACCTTC	CASSVFFDRGPDTYGYTF
TRBD1	.	TRBV13	TRBJ2-7	TGTGCCAGCACCTTCGGACAGGGGGCCAACGAGCAGTACTTC	CASTFGQGANEQYF
.	.	TRBV27	TRBJ2-7	TGTGCCAGCAGTGGGTTAGGTGCCTACGAGCAGTACTTC	CASSGLGAYEQYF
.	.	TRBV29-1	TRBJ2-2	TGCAGCGTTGTTAGGGCCGACACCGGGGAGCTGTTTTTT	CSVVRADTGELFF
.	.	TRBV4-3	TRBJ2-7	TGCGCCAGCAGCCAAACCCCCGGGAACAACTACGAGCAGTACTTC	CASSQTPGNNYEQYF
.	.	TRBV10-3	TRBJ1-5	TGTGCCATCAGTGAGTCGGAACAGGTCAATCAGCCCCAGCATTTT	CAISESEQVNQPQHF
.	.	TRBV30	TRBJ2-2	TGTGCCTGGTGGGACATAGTCACCGGGGAGCTGTTTTTT	CAWWDIVTGELFF
.	.	TRBV6-1	TRBJ2-2	TGTGCCAGCAGTGAAGTTTCTAGCGCCGGGGAGCTGTTTTTT	CASSEVSSAGELFF
TRBD1	.	TRBV27	TRBJ2-5	TGTGCCAGCAGTTTAACCACAGGGGAAGACCAGTACTTC	CASSLTTGEDQYF
TRBD2	.	TRBV2	TRBJ2-4	TGTGCCAGCAGTGAAGGATTAGCGGGGACCACGGAGGACATTCAGTACTTC	CASSEGLAGTTEDIQYF
.	medium-sized	TRBV5-6	TRBJ2-2	TGTGCCAGCAGCTCCTTCAGGGCCGCCGGGGAGCTGTTTTTT	CASSSFRAAGELFF
TRBD1	.	TRBV15	TRBJ1-5	TGTGCCACCAGCAGAGACTGGACAGGGTTTCGCAATCAGCCCCAGCATTTT	CATSRDWTGFRNQPQHF
.	few	TRBV4-1	TRBJ2-7	TGCGCCAGCAGCCCTTACAGTGGAGATTCCGAGCAGTACTTC	CASSPYSGDSEQYF
.	.	TRBV30	TRBJ2-6	TGTGCCTGGAGCCAACTGTCGGTCTCTGGGGCCAACGTCCTGACTTTC	CAWSQLSVSGANVLTF
.	once	TRBV19	TRBJ2-2	TGTGCCAGTAGTATAGGCCCTAGCGCCACCGGGGAGCTGTTTTTT	CASSIGPSATGELFF